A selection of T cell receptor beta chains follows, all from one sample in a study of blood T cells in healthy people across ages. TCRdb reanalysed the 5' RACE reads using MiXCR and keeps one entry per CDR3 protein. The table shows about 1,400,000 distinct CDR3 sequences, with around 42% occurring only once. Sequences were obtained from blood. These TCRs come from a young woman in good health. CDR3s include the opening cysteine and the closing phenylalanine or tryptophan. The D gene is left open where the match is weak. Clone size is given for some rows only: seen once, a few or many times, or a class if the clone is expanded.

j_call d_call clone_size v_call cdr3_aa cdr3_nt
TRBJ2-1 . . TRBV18 CASSPPDHGNEQFF TGTGCCAGCTCACCACCGGACCACGGCAATGAGCAGTTCTTC
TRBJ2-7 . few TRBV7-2 CASSFSGSANSYEQYF TGTGCCAGCAGCTTTTCAGGGAGTGCGAATTCCTACGAGCAGTACTTC
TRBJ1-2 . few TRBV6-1 CASSENPLGGYTF TGTGCCAGCAGTGAAAACCCCCTCGGGGGCTACACCTTC
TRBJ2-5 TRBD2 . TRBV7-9 CASSPGTSGRWQETQYF TGTGCCAGCAGCCCCGGGACTAGCGGGAGGTGGCAAGAGACCCAGTACTTC
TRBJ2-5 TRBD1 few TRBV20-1 CSAPFGTGRAETQYF TGCAGTGCTCCGTTCGGGACAGGGAGGGCCGAGACCCAGTACTTC
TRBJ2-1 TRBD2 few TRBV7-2 CASSPRGRGGRNEQFF TGTGCCAGCAGCCCGAGGGGGCGGGGGGGCCGGAATGAGCAGTTCTTC
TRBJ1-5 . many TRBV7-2 CASSSEQGLNQPQHF TGTGCCAGCAGCTCGGAACAGGGTCTCAATCAGCCCCAGCATTTT
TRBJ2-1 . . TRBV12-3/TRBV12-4 CASSPELLEQFF TGTGCCAGCAGTCCCGAACTACTTGAGCAGTTCTTC
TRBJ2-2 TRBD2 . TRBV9 CASSLRGAGGSTGELFF TGTGCCAGCAGCCTTCGGGGAGCGGGGGGCAGCACCGGGGAGCTGTTTTTT
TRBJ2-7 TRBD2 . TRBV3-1 CASSQGRGGAEEQYF TGTGCCAGCAGCCAGGGTCGCGGGGGGGCCGAGGAGCAGTACTTC
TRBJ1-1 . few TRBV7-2 CASSGIPNTEAFF TGTGCCAGCAGCGGGATCCCGAACACTGAAGCTTTCTTT
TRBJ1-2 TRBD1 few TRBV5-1 CASSLEGDRYYGYTF TGCGCCAGCAGCCTGGAGGGGGACAGATACTATGGCTACACCTTC
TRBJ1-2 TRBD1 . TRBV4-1 CASSQQDRAGYGYTF TGCGCCAGCAGCCAGCAAGACAGGGCCGGTTATGGCTACACCTTC
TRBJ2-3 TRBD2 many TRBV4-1 CASSLAGVRTDTQYF TGCGCCAGCAGCCTAGCGGGAGTTCGCACAGATACGCAGTATTTT
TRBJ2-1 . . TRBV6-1 CASSEGYYNEQFF TGTGCCAGCAGTGAAGGGTACTACAATGAGCAGTTCTTC
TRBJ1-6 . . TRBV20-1 CSAEPRTSGSPLHF TGCAGTGCTGAGCCCCGGACCTCGGGATCACCCCTCCACTTT
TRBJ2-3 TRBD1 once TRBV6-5 CASSDRDRPVDTQYF TGTGCCAGCAGTGACCGGGACAGACCGGTGGATACGCAGTATTTT